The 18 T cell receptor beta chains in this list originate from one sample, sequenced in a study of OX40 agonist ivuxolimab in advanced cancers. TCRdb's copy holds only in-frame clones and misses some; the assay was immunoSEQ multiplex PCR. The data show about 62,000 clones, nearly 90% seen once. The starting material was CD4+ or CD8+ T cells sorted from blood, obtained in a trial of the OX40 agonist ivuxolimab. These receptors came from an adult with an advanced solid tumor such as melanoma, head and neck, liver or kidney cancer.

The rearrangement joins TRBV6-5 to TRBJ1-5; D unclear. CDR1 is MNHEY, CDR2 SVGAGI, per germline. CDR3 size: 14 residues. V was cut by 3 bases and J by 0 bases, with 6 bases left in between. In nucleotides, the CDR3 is TGTGCCAGCAGTTATACCGATAGCAATCAGCCCCAGCATTTT. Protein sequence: CASSYTDSNQPQHF.

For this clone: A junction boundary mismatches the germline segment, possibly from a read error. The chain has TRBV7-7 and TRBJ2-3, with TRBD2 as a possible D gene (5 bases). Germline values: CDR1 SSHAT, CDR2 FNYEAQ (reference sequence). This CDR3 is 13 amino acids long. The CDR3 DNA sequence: TGTGCTAGCAGCTCGGACTCGCTAGGAAGGCAGTATTTT. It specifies CASSSDSLGRQYF.

The DNA for the CDR3 is TGTGCCAGCAGCAAGGAAGGGATATGGCGCGGCTACACCTTC. It codes for CASSKEGIWRGYTF. V gene TRBV6-5 combines with J gene TRBJ1-2; no reliable D call. The ends were cut back, 6 bases at V and 8 bases at J, with 19 bases in the middle. Germline CDR1 MNHEY, CDR2 SVGAGI. The CDR3 is made up of 14 amino acids.

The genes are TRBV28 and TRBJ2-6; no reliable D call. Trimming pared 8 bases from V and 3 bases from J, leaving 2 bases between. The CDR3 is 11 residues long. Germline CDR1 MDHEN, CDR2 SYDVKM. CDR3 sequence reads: CASRGANVLTF. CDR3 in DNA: TGTGCCAGCCGTGGGGCCAACGTCCTGACTTTC.

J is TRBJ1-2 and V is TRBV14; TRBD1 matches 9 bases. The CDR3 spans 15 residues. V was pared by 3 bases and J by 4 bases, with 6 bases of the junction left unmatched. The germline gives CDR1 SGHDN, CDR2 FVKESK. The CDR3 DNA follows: TGTGCCAGCAGCCAGGGGACAGGGATCGCCTATGGCTACACCTTC. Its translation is CASSQGTGIAYGYTF.

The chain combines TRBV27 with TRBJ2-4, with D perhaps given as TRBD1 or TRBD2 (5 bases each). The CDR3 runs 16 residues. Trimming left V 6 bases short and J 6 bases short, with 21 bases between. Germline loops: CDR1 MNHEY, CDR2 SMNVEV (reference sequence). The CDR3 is CASRGDGGGGGNIQYF. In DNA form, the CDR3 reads TGTGCCAGCAGAGGGGACGGTGGGGGTGGGGGAAACATTCAGTACTTC.

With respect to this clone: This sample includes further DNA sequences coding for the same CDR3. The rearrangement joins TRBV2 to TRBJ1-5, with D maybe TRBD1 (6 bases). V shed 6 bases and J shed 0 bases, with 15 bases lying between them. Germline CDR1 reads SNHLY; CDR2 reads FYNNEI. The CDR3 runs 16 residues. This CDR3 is CASSEQGGGSNQPQHF. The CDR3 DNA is TGTGCCAGCAGCGAACAGGGAGGTGGTAGCAATCAGCCCCAGCATTTT.

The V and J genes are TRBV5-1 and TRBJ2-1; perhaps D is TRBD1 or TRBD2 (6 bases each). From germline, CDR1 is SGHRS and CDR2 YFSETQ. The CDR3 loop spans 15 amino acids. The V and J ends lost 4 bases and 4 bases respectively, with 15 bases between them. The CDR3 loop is CASSAGGRYYNEQFF. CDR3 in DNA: TGCGCCAGCAGCGCTGGGGGGCGGTATTACAATGAGCAGTTCTTC.

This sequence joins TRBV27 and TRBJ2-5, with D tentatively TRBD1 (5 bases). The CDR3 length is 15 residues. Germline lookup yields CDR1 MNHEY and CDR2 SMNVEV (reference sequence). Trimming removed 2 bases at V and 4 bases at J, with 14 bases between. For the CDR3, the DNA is TGTGCCAGCAGTTTAAAAGGCCAGGGATCAGAGACCCAGTACTTC. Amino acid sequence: CASSLKGQGSETQYF.

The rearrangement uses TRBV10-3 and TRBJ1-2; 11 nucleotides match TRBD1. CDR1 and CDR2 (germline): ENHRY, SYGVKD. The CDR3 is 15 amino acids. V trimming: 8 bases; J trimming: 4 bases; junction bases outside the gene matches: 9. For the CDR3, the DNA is TGTGCCATCGGGGATGGAGGACAGGGGGCCTATGGCTACACCTTC. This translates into CAIGDGGQGAYGYTF.

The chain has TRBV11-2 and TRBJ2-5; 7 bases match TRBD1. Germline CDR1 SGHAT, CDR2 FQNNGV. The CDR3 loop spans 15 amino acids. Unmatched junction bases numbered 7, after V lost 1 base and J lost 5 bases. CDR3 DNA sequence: TGTGCCAGCAGCTTAGTCCAACCCAGGGGGGAGACCCAGTACTTC. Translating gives CASSLVQPRGETQYF.

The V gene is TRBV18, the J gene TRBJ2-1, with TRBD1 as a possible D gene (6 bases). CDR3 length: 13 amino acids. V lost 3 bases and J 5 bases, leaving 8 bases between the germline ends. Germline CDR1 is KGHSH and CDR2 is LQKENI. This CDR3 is CASSPYRDNEQFF. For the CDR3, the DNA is TGTGCCAGCTCACCCTACAGGGACAATGAGCAGTTCTTC.

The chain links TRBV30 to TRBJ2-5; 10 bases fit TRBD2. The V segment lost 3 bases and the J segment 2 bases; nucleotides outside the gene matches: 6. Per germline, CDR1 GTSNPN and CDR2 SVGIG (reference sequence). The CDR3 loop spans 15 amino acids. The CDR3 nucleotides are TGTGCCTGGAGGACCCTACTAGCGGGACAAGAGACCCAGTACTTC. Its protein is CAWRTLLAGQETQYF.

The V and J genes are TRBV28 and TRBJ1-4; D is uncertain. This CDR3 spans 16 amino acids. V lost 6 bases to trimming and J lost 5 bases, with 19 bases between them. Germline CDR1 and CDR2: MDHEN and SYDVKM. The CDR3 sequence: CASRTPQWVLNEKLFF. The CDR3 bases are TGTGCCAGCAGGACCCCCCAGTGGGTTCTCAATGAAAAACTGTTTTTT.

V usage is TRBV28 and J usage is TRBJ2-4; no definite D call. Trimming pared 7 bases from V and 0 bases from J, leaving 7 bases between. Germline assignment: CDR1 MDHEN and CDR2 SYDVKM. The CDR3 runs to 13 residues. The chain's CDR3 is CASTSVAKNIQYF. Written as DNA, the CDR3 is TGTGCCAGCACCAGCGTAGCCAAAAACATTCAGTACTTC. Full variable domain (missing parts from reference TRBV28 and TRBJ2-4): DVKVTQSSRYLVKRTGEKVFLECVQDMDHENMFWYRQDPGLGLRLIYFSYDVKMKEKGDIPEGYSVSREKKERFSLILESASTNQTSMYLCASTSVAKNIQYFGAGTRLSVL.

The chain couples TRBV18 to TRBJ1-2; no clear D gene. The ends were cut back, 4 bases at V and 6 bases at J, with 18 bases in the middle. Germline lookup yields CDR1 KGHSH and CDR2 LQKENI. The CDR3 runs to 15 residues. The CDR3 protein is CASSLGQTGGDGYTF. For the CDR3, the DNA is TGTGCCAGCTCACTAGGCCAGACTGGCGGAGATGGCTACACCTTC.

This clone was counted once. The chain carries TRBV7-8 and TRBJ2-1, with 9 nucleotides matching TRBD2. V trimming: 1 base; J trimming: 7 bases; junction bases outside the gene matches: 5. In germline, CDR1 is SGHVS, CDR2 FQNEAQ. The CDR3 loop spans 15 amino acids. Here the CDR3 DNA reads TGTGCCAGCAGCTTAGGGGCGGGAGGGTTGAATGAGCAGTTCTTC. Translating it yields CASSLGAGGLNEQFF.

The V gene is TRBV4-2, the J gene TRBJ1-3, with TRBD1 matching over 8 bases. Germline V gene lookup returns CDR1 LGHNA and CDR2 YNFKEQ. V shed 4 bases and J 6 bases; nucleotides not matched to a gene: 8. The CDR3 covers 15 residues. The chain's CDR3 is CASSLQTGAENTIYF. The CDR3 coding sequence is TGTGCCAGCAGCCTACAGACAGGGGCCGAAAACACCATATATTTT.